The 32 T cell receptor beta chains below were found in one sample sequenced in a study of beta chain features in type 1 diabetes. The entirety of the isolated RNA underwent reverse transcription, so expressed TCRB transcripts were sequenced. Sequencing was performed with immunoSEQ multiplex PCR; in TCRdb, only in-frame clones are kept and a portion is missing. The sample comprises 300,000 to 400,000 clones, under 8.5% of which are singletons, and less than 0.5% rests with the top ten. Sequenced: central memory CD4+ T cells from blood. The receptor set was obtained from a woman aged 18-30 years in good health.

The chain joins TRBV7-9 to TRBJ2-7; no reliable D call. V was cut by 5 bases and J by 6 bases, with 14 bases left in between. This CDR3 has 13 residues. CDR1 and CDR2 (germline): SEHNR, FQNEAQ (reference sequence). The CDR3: CASSPTVGGEQYF. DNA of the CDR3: TGTGCCAGCAGCCCTACCGTTGGCGGCGAGCAGTACTTC.

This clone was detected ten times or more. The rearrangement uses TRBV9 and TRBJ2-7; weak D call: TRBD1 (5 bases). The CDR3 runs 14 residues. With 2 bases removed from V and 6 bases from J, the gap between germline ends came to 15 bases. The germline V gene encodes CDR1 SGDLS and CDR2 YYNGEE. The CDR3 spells CASSVRSTAGEQYF. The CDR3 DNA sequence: TGTGCCAGCAGCGTTCGGTCGACAGCAGGCGAGCAGTACTTC.

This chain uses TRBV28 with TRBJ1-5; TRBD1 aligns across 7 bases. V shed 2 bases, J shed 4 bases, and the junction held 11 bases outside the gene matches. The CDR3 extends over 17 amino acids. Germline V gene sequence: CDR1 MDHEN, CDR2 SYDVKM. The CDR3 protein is CASSLARGARGNQPQHF. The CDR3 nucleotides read TGTGCCAGCAGTTTAGCGCGCGGGGCCAGGGGGAATCAGCCCCAGCATTTT. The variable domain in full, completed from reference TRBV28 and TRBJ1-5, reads DVKVTQSSRYLVKRTGEKVFLECVQDMDHENMFWYRQDPGLGLRLIYFSYDVKMKEKGDIPEGYSVSREKKERFSLILESASTNQTSMYLCASSLARGARGNQPQHFGDGTRLSIL.

The CDR3 here is CASSEYSGVHNEQFF. DNA for the CDR3: TGTGCCAGCAGTGAATATAGCGGGGTGCACAATGAGCAGTTCTTC. The V call is TRBV25-1, the J call TRBJ2-1, with 8 bases aligning to TRBD2. The CDR3 covers 15 residues. CDR1 MGHDK and CDR2 SYGVNS come from the germline V gene. The ends lost 0 bases at V and 5 bases at J; junction bases unmatched: 3.

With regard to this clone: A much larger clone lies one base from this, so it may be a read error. CDR3 loop: CASSLADTQYF. The CDR3 bases are TGTGCCAGCAGTCTAGCAGATACGCAGTATTTT. The gene calls are TRBV2 and TRBJ2-3; D remains unclear. V gave up 5 bases and J gave up 4 bases, with 4 bases separating them. Germline V CDR1 and CDR2: SNHLY, FYNNEI. This CDR3 contains 11 residues.

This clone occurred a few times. The CDR3 DNA follows: TGTGCCAGTAGCGTGACAGGGGTTAATGAGCAGTTCTTC. It translates to CASSVTGVNEQFF. V gene TRBV19 combines with J gene TRBJ2-1; TRBD1 matches 8 bases. V gave up 6 bases and J gave up 7 bases; unmatched junction bases: 5. The CDR3 runs 13 residues. Per germline, CDR1 LNHDA and CDR2 SQIVND (reference sequence).

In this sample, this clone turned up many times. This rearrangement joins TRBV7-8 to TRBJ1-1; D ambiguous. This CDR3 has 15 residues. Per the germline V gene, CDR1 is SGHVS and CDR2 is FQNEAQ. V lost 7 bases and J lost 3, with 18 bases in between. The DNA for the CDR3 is TGTGCCAGCACCGGTCCGAGTCCCGGGGACACTGAAGCTTTCTTT. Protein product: CASTGPSPGDTEAFF. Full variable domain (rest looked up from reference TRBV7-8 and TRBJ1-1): GAGVSQSPRYKVAKRGQDVALRCDPISGHVSLFWYQQALGQGPEFLTYFQNEAQLDKSGLPSDRFFAERPEGSVSTLKIQRTQQEDSAVYLCASTGPSPGDTEAFFGQGTRLTVV.

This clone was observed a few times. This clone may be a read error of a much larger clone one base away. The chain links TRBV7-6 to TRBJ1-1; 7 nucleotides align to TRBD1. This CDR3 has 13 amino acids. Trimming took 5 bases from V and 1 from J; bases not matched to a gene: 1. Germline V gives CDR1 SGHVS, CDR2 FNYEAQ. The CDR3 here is CASSRDRNTEAFF. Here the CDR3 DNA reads TGTGCCAGCAGCCGGGACAGGAACACTGAAGCTTTCTTT.

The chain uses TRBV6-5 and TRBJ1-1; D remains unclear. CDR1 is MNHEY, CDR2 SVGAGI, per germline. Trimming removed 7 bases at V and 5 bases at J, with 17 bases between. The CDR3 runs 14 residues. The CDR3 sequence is CASTRGPTRTEAFF. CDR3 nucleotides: TGTGCCAGCACCCGAGGACCCACGAGGACTGAAGCTTTCTTT.

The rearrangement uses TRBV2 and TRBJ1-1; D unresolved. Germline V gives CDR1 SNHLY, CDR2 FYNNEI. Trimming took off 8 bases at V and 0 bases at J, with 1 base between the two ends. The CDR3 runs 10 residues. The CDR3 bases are TGTGCCAGCCTGAACACTGAAGCTTTCTTT. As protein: CASLNTEAFF.

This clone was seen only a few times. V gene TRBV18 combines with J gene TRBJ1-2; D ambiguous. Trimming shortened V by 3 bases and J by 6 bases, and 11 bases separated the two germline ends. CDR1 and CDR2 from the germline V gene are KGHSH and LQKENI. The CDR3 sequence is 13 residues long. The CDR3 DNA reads TGTGCCAGCTCACCGCCGGGAGCCCATGGCTACACCTTC. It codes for CASSPPGAHGYTF.

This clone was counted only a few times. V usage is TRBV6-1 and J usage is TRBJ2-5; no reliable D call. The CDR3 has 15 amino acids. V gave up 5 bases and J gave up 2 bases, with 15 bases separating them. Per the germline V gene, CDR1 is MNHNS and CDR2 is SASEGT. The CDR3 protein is CASSRSSGVQETQYF. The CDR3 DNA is TGTGCCAGCAGTAGGTCGAGTGGGGTACAAGAGACCCAGTACTTC.

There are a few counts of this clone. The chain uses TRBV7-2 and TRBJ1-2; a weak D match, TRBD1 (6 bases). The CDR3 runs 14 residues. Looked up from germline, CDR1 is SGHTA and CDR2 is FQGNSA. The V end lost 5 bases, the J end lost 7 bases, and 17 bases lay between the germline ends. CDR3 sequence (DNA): TGTGCCAGCAGCCCTGGACAGCGGGCGGGTGGCTACACCTTC. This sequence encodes CASSPGQRAGGYTF. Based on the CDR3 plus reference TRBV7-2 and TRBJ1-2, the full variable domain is GAGVSQSPSNKVTEKGKDVELRCDPISGHTALYWYRQSLGQGLEFLIYFQGNSAPDKSGLPSDRFSAERTGGSVSTLTIQRTQQEDSAVYLCASSPGQRAGGYTFGSGTRLTVV.

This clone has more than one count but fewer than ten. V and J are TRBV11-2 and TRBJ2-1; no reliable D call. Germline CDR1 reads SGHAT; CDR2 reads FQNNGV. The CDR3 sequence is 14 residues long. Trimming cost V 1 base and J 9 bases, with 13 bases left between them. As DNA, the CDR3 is TGTGCCAGCAGCTTAGGCGCTCAGTCCCTTGAGCAGTTCTTC. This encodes CASSLGAQSLEQFF.

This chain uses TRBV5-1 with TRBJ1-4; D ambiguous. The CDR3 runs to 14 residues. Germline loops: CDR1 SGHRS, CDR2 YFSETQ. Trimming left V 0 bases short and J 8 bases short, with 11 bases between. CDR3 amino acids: CASSLERVEEKLFF. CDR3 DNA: TGCGCCAGCAGCTTGGAGCGCGTGGAGGAAAAACTGTTTTTT.

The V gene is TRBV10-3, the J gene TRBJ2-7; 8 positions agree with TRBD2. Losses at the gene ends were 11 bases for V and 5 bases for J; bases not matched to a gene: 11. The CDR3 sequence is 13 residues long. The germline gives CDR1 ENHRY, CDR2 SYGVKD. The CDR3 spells CASQRESLHEQYF. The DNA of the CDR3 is TGTGCCTCACAGCGGGAGAGTTTGCACGAGCAGTACTTC.

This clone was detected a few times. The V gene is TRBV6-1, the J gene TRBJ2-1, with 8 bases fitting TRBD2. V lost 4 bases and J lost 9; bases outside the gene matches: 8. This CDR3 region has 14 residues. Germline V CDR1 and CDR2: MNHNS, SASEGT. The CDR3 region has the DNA TGTGCCAGCAGTGCACTAGCGGAGCGCACTGAGCAGTTCTTC. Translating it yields CASSALAERTEQFF.

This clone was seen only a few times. The CDR3 sequence: CASSWDRGWSYEQYF. Written as DNA, the CDR3 is TGTGCCAGCAGTTGGGACAGGGGGTGGTCCTACGAGCAGTACTTC. The chain is built from TRBV2 and TRBJ2-7, with 11 bases lining up with TRBD1. The CDR3 contains 15 residues. The germline V gene encodes CDR1 SNHLY and CDR2 FYNNEI. V trimming: 5 bases; J trimming: 1 base; junction bases outside the gene matches: 4.

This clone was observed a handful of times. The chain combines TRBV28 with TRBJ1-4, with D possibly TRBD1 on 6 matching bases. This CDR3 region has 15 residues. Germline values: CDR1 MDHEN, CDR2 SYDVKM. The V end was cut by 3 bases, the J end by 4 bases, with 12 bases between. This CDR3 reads CASSFQGSLNEKLFF. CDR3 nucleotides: TGTGCCAGCAGTTTCCAGGGGTCCCTTAATGAAAAACTGTTTTTT.

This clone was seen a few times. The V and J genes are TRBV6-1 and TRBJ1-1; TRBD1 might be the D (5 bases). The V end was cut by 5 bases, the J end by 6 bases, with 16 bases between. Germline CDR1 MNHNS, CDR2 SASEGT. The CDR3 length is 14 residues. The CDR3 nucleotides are TGTGCCAGCAGTTCCTATCAGGGATTCTCTGAAGCTTTCTTT. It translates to CASSSYQGFSEAFF.

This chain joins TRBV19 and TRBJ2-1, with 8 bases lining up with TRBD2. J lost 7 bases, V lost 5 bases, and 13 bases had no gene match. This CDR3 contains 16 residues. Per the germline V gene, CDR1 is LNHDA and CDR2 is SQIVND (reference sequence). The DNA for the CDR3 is TGTGCCAGTAGTTCAAGGACTAGCCGAGCCTTGAATGAGCAGTTCTTC. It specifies CASSSRTSRALNEQFF.

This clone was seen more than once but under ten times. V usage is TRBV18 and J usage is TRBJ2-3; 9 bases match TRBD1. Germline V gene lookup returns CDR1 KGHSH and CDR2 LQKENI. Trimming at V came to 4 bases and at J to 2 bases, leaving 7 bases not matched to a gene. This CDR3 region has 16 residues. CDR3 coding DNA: TGTGCCAGCTCACTATCCGGGACAGGGACCACAGATACGCAGTATTTT. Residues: CASSLSGTGTTDTQYF.

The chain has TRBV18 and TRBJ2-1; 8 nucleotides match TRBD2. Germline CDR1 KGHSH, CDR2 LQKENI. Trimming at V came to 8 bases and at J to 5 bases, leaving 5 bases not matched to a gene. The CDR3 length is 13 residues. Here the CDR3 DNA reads TGTGCCAGCGCAGCGGGAGTTAACAATGAGCAGTTCTTC. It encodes CASAAGVNNEQFF.

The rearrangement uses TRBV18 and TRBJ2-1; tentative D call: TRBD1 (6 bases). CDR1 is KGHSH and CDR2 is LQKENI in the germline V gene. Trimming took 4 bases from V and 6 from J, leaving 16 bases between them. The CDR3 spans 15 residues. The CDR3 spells CASSLRSGVSNEQFF. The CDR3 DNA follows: TGTGCCAGCTCACTTCGCTCAGGGGTTAGCAATGAGCAGTTCTTC.

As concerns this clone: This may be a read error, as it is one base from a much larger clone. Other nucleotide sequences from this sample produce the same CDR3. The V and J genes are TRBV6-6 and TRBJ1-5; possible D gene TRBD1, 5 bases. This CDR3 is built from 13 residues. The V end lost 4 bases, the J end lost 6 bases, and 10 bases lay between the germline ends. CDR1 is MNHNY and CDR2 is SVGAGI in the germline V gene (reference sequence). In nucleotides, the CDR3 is TGTGCCAGCAGTTTTGGGGGGGGTCAGCCCCAGCATTTT. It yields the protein CASSFGGGQPQHF.

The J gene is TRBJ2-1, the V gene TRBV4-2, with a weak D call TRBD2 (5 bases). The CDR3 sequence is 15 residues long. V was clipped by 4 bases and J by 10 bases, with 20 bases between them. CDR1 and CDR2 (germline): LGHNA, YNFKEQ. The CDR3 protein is CASSRPGTGGVEQFF. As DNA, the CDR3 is TGTGCCAGCAGCCGACCTGGAACTGGAGGCGTGGAGCAGTTCTTC.

The CDR3 region is CSVERAGGETQYF. The CDR3 DNA sequence: TGCAGCGTTGAAAGGGCAGGGGGTGAGACCCAGTACTTC. The genes are TRBV29-1 and TRBJ2-4; 7 nucleotides agree with TRBD1. Judging by the DNA end, TRBJ2-5 fits better; the J call may be wrong. There are 13 residues in the CDR3. Germline CDR1 SQVTM, CDR2 ANQGSEA.

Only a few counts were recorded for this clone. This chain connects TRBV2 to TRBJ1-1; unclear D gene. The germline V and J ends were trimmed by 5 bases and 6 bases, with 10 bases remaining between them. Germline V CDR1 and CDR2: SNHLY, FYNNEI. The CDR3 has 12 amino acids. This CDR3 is CASSLGHAEAFF. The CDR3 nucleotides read TGTGCCAGCAGTCTGGGCCACGCTGAAGCTTTCTTT.

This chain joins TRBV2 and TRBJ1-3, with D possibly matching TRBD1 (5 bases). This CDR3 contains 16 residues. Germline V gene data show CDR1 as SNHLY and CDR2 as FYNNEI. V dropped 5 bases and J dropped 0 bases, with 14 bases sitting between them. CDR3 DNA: TGTGCCAGCAGTTTCAGGGAGATGAGCTCTGGAAACACCATATATTTT. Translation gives CASSFREMSSGNTIYF. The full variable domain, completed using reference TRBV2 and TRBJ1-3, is EPEVTQTPSHQVTQMGQEVILRCVPISNHLYFYWYRQILGQKVEFLVSFYNNEISEKSEIFDDQFSVERPDGSNFTLKIRSTKLEDSAMYFCASSFREMSSGNTIYFGEGSWLTVV.

The CDR3: CASSLWAGGNNEQFF. CDR3 coding DNA: TGTGCCAGCAGCTTATGGGCGGGAGGGAACAATGAGCAGTTCTTC. The genes are TRBV7-2 and TRBJ2-1; TRBD2 matches at 9 bases. The CDR3 is 15 residues long. Germline CDR1 reads SGHTA; CDR2 reads FQGNSA. The J segment lost 5 bases and the V segment lost 2 bases, leaving 4 bases of the junction unmatched.

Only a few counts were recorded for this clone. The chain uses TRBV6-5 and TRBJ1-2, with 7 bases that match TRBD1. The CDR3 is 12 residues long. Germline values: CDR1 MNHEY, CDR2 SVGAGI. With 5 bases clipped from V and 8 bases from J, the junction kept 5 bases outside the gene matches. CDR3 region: CASSKGGRGYTF. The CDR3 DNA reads TGTGCCAGCAGTAAAGGGGGCCGGGGCTACACCTTC.

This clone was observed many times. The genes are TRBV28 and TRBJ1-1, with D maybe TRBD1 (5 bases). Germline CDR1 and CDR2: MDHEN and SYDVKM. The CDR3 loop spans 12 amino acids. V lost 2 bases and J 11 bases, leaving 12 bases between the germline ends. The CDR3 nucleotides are TGTGCCAGCAGTTTACCCCAGGGCAAGGCTTTCTTT. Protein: CASSLPQGKAFF.